These 3 T cell receptor beta chains came from one sample sequenced in a study of T-cell memory formation after mild COVID-19. TCRdb re-analysed the 5' RACE reads in MiXCR, keeping a single row per CDR3 protein. This table holds a few hundred thousand distinct CDR3 sequences, about 24% found once. Sequencing used PBMCs or a T cell subset sorted from them (not recorded which). The receptors originated from an adult woman who had mild COVID-19 (a few samples of this study predate the infection). Cell type and time point are not known.

The V gene is TRBV3-1, the J gene TRBJ1-1; D might be TRBD1 (5 bases). This CDR3 is 14 amino acids long. Germline lookup yields CDR1 LGHDT and CDR2 YNNKEL (reference sequence). V lost 1 base and J lost 1, with 7 bases in between. CDR3 nucleotide sequence: TGTGCCAGCAGCCAAGTCCAGGGGAACACTGAAGCTTTCTTT. Its protein is CASSQVQGNTEAFF.

There are a few counts of this clonotype. The gene calls are TRBV20-1 and TRBJ1-1; D call uncertain. Germline CDR1 DFQATT, CDR2 SNEGSKA (reference sequence). The length of the CDR3 is 13 residues. Trimming stripped 0 bases from V and 2 bases from J, with 7 bases between. CDR3 bases: TGCAGTGCTAGAGATCAGTTTAACACTGAAGCTTTCTTT. Protein product: CSARDQFNTEAFF.

The V gene is TRBV29-1, the J gene TRBJ2-5; 8 nucleotides line up with TRBD2. CDR3 length: 12 residues. The V segment lost 5 bases and the J segment 4 bases; nucleotides outside the gene matches: 3. Germline V CDR1 and CDR2: SQVTM, ANQGSEA. As DNA, the CDR3 is TGCAGCGTTAGCGGGGGAGGAGAGACCCAGTACTTC. This sequence encodes CSVSGGGETQYF.